This paragraph covers one T cell receptor (beta chain) sequence. This clonotype was seen only a few times. The antigen this receptor binds is unknown. Base qualities are not at hand, and no much larger clone is one base apart. Library prep was done by 5' RACE. The sequencer listed for this sample is Illumina HiSeq 2000. A universal primer binding site was introduced by template switching, and a unique molecular identifier was present in the final cDNA, enabling accurate counting of TCR cDNA molecules. Specific primers in the conserved constant-segment region were used to synthesize first-strand cDNA for the TCR alpha and beta chains. To control for contamination, every cDNA library was double barcoded, receiving both a SMART-Mk sample barcode and Illumina barcodes. Two successive PCR steps introduced TruSeq adapter sequences along with Illumina sample barcodes. The Illumina HiSeq platform was used with custom primers to sequence TCR alpha and beta cDNA libraries. Regarding the original processing steps: MiGEC processed the raw reads to extract unique molecular identifiers, while MiXCR was used to determine the CDR3 positions. Recombination models were inferred per individual with the repgenHMM and IGoR tools using an EM algorithm. The analysis of shared clonotypes was done with the tcR package in R, with sharing normalized by the product of cloneset sizes. To study raw recombination free of thymic and clonal selection effects, out-of-frame nonproductive sequences were analyzed. TCRdb reworked the public reads: Q25 trimming with fastp, MiXCR clone assembly, productive beta chains retained. All rows with the same CDR3 protein become a single entry with the most common DNA and genes. The V and J calls and clone size come from TCRdb's table, not from the authors' own analysis. The sample includes around 680,000 distinct CDR3 sequences, with 8% to 9% observed a single time. 0.85% to 1% of the sample is in the top ten clones.

This specimen comes from a study of identical twins (dated by TCRdb to between 2015 and 2016). Broadly, across the study: To test whether fetal clonotypes persist, this study deep-sequenced TCR alpha and beta repertoires from monozygotic twins, from unrelated adults of various ages, and from cord blood. To rule out contamination, the twin experiments were replicated at different times with different library preparation protocols.

Only healthy Caucasian donors were included. Three pairs of female monozygotic twins, all aged roughly 18 to 30 years, were included in the twin cohort. RNA for TCR libraries was isolated from peripheral blood mononuclear cells. CDR1 and CDR2, looked up from the germline V gene, are WSHSY and SAAADI. The CDR3 goes from the cysteine to the phenylalanine over 15 residues. The CDR3 DNA has 45 bases and is translated from base 1. V has 4 bases trimmed and J has 4 bases trimmed; junction bases matching no gene number 6. Overall study results and their limits: Invariant T cells such as MAIT and iNKT could partly confound zero-insertion analyses, though diverse VJ usage argued against this for most clonotypes. Compared with coincidental sharing between unrelated individuals, an excess of low generation-probability sequences was observed among out-of-frame TCR alpha sequences shared between twins. The excess sharing between twins in beta out-of-frame sequences was weaker because fewer shared sequences reduced the signal-to-noise ratio. In monozygotic twins, out-of-frame TCR alpha sharing was systematically underestimated by recombination models, although the models agreed with sharing between unrelated individuals. Fewer insertions were carried by abundant cord blood beta clonotypes, a similar but weaker trend appeared in young adult naive repertoires, and no such trend appeared in memory repertoires. Because the same donors could not be followed over many years, the conclusions relied on cross-sectional statistical analysis.

Separately, the same data were catalogued under a study of yellow fever vaccine responses in identical twins. Reported in the second study: The authors reported that the T cell response to vaccination in identical twins appeared partly convergent and partly personalized. In identical twins, the study followed T cell clones that responded to the vaccine with precision.

Specimen: PBMCs. The receptor chain draws on TRBV10-2 and TRBJ2-1, and 8 bases in between align with TRBD2. The source is a woman under 30 in good health. This receptor has the CDR3 CASSAEREPYNEQFF. The nucleotide sequence is TGCGCCAGCAGTGCGGAGCGGGAGCCTTACAATGAGCAGTTCTTC.